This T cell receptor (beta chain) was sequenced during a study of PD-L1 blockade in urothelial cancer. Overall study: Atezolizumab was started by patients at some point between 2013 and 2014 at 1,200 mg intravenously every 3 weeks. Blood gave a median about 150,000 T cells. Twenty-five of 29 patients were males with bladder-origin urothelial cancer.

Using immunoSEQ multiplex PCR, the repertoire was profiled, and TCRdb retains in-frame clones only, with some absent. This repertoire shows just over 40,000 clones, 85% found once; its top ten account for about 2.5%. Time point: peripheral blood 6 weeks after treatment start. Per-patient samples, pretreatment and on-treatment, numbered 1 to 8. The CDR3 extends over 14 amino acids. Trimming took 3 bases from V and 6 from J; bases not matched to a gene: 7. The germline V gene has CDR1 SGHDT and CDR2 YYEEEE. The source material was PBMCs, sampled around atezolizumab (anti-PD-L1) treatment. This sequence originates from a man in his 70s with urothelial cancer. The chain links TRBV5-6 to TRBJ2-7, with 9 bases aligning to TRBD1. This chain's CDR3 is CASSYYGTGSEQYF. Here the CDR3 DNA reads TGTGCCAGCAGCTACTATGGGACAGGGAGCGAGCAGTACTTC.